This passage covers 5 T cell receptor beta chains from one sample sequenced in a study of graft-versus-host responses after intestinal transplantation. Their antigen targets remain unknown. Sequencing used immunoSEQ multiplex PCR; TCRdb keeps in-frame clones, though not all of them. The data contain more than 80,000 clones, about 87% of them seen just once; the ten biggest clones take up approximately 0.28%. The starting material was unstimulated CD4+ T cells sorted from spleen or lymph node cells, obtained before transplant. The receptor source for this set is a human donor who was the organ donor for an intestinal transplant.

Here the CDR3 DNA reads TGTGCCAGCAGTTACGCTGGGGGCGTCAACTATGGCTACACCTTC. Its protein product is CASSYAGGVNYGYTF. V is TRBV6-5 and J is TRBJ1-2; tentative D call: TRBD1 (6 bases). This CDR3 region has 15 residues. Germline assignment: CDR1 MNHEY and CDR2 SVGAGI. V gave up 2 bases and J gave up 2 bases, with 12 bases separating them.

The chain recombines TRBV6-6 with TRBJ2-3, with 9 bases lining up with TRBD2. Germline CDR1 MNHNY, CDR2 SVGAGI (reference sequence). CDR3 length: 16 amino acids. Germline trimming cut 0 bases from V and 4 bases from J; bases unmatched to any gene: 5. The CDR3 coding sequence is TGTGCCAGCAGTTACTCGGGCGGGGGGGCCCCAGATACGCAGTATTTT. It yields the protein CASSYSGGGAPDTQYF.

The gene calls are TRBV18 and TRBJ2-7; tentative D call: TRBD1 (5 bases). The CDR3 is 14 residues long. Germline V gene lookup returns CDR1 KGHSH and CDR2 LQKENI. V gave up 0 bases and J gave up 1 base, with 7 bases separating them. The CDR3 sequence: CASSPPDSSYEQYF. The CDR3 DNA follows: TGTGCCAGCTCACCACCCGACAGTTCCTACGAGCAGTACTTC.

The rearrangement uses TRBV28 and TRBJ2-1; weak D call: TRBD1 (6 bases). V gave up 6 bases and J gave up 1 base, with 16 bases separating them. The CDR3 length is 16 residues. Looked up from germline, CDR1 is MDHEN and CDR2 is SYDVKM. The DNA for the CDR3 is TGTGCCAGCAGCAAAAAGGGGGTCAGTTCCTACAATGAGCAGTTCTTC. This encodes CASSKKGVSSYNEQFF.

V and J are TRBV6-5 and TRBJ2-5, with 7 nucleotides matching TRBD1. Losses at the gene ends were 8 bases for V and 0 bases for J; bases not matched to a gene: 6. CDR1 is MNHEY, CDR2 SVGAGI, per germline. CDR3 length equals 14 residues. The DNA of the CDR3 is TGTGCCAGCGGGACAGTCCCGTACCAAGAGACCCAGTACTTC. It specifies CASGTVPYQETQYF.